This T cell receptor beta chain was recovered during a study of response to subunit inactivated influenza vaccine (dated by TCRdb to the late 2010s). Context from the whole study: To follow how T cells responded to a trivalent subunit inactivated influenza vaccine, the researchers relied on deep quantitative profiling of the T cell receptor repertoire. What the work shows at the level of the full study, not this receptor alone: It was suggested by the authors that each seasonal influenza vaccination may recruit only a limited number of new T cells.

The method behind the library was RT-PCR. The data were produced on an Illumina HiSeq 2500. Clones were called with MiXCR by TCRdb after fastp trimmed the public reads at Q25, and only in-frame beta chains were retained. Rows with one shared CDR3 protein collapse into an entry with the most common genes and DNA. The sample table contains hundreds of thousands of distinct CDR3 sequences; only one count was recorded for about 12% of them. The top ten clonotypes cover roughly 10% of the sample. In the case of this clonotype: No cognate antigen has been identified for it. No base qualities exist here, and no much larger clone lies one base off it.

The material sequenced was PBMCs from blood, taken on the day of vaccination. The sequence was obtained from a man between 45 and 60 years old who received an inactivated influenza vaccine. Donor details come from another sample of the same person, matched by shared clones.

The CDR3 protein sequence reads: CASSLEGASYNGEETQYF. The nucleotide sequence reads as follows: TGTGCCAGCAGCTTGGAAGGCGCTAGTTACAATGGTGAAGAGACCCAGTACTTC. The chain links TRBV11-2 with TRBJ2-5; the D gene remains uncertain. Counted from cysteine to phenylalanine, this CDR3 has 18 amino acids. Just the 54-base CDR3 DNA is kept, in frame starting at base 1. The germline V gene sets CDR1 to SGHAT and CDR2 to FQNNGV. V was cut back by 3 bases and J by 3 bases, leaving a gap of 23 bases between them.